What follows describes a single T cell receptor (beta chain). As yet, its antigen is unknown. This sample is part of a study of cytomegalovirus exposure and HLA in healthy donors. Study findings and constraints: Per published reports, the classifier diagnosed cytomegalovirus status with high specificity and sensitivity. The study designated some 180 TCR beta chains cytomegalovirus-associated.

The data were produced by immunoSEQ multiplex PCR, yet TCRdb's version contains in-frame clones alone and is incomplete. The sample yields 50,000 to 65,000 clones, 85% to 95% seen once. The origin of this receptor is a woman under 30 in good health and CMV-seropositive. What was sequenced was PBMCs.

The CDR3 sequence: CSARPRREQFF. The CDR3 nucleotides read TGCAGTGCTAGACCTCGCCGGGAGCAGTTCTTC. This chain connects TRBV20-1 to TRBJ2-1, with D unresolved. Germline CDR1 reads DFQATT; CDR2 reads SNEGSKA (reference sequence). Trimming shortened V by 2 bases and J by 10 bases, and 9 bases separated the two germline ends. The CDR3 is 11 residues long.